These T cell receptor beta chains were read from a single sample in a study of memory B cells and T cells in multiple sclerosis. Clones were sequenced by immunoSEQ multiplex PCR, and TCRdb holds only the in-frame ones, with some missing. Here the sample spans about 45,000 clones, roughly 80% being singletons. Antigen specificity for these receptors is unknown. Material: PBMCs from blood kept in culture. The receptors derive from a human donor with multiple sclerosis. Both conserved end residues are part of each CDR3. A D gene is named only where the DNA matches it firmly. Size is stated for part of the rows, as once, few or many counts, or as a class when the clone is expanded.

J gene: TRBJ1-2
clone size: -
D gene: TRBD1
V gene: TRBV4-1
CDR3 DNA: TGCGCCAGCAGCCAACGGGACAGGGGAGTCGAAGGCTACACCTTC
CDR3 protein: CASSQRDRGVEGYTF

J gene: TRBJ1-1
clone size: -
D gene: -
V gene: TRBV4-3
CDR3 DNA: TGCGCCAGCAGCCAAGACGCAGAAGGTGAAGCTTTCTTT
CDR3 protein: CASSQDAEGEAFF

J gene: TRBJ2-1
clone size: -
D gene: -
V gene: TRBV6-4
CDR3 DNA: TGTGCCAGCAGTGAAAGTTCCTACAATGAGCAGTTCTTC
CDR3 protein: CASSESSYNEQFF

J gene: TRBJ2-5
clone size: -
D gene: TRBD2
V gene: TRBV7-2
CDR3 DNA: TGTGCCAGCAGCATCGGACTAGCGGGGGTGGAGACCCAGTACTTC
CDR3 protein: CASSIGLAGVETQYF

J gene: TRBJ2-7
clone size: few
D gene: TRBD1
V gene: TRBV10-3
CDR3 DNA: TGTGCCATCAGCACGGGACAGGGAGGCGAGCAGTACTTC
CDR3 protein: CAISTGQGGEQYF

J gene: TRBJ2-2
clone size: -
D gene: -
V gene: TRBV6-5
CDR3 DNA: TGTGCCAGCACCGCAGGGAAGGATAGCACCGGGGAGCTGTTTTTT
CDR3 protein: CASTAGKDSTGELFF

J gene: TRBJ1-1
clone size: -
D gene: -
V gene: TRBV9
CDR3 DNA: TGTGCCAGCAGCGTTACTCCGAACACTGAAGCTTTCTTT
CDR3 protein: CASSVTPNTEAFF

J gene: TRBJ2-1
clone size: -
D gene: -
V gene: TRBV15
CDR3 DNA: TGTGCCACCAGCAGAGATCTGGTGCGGGAGCAGTTCTTC
CDR3 protein: CATSRDLVREQFF

J gene: TRBJ2-1
clone size: -
D gene: TRBD2
V gene: TRBV5-1
CDR3 DNA: TGCGCCAGCAGCTATTTGACTAGCGGGGTAAATGAGCAGTTCTTC
CDR3 protein: CASSYLTSGVNEQFF

J gene: TRBJ2-3
clone size: -
D gene: -
V gene: TRBV15
CDR3 DNA: TGTGCCACCAGCAGAGATAGGCTAGCGACGTATTTT
CDR3 protein: CATSRDRLATYF

J gene: TRBJ1-1
clone size: -
D gene: TRBD1
V gene: TRBV7-2
CDR3 DNA: TGTGCCAGCAGCCGTTTGTGGGGACAGGGGACTGAAGCTTTCTTT
CDR3 protein: CASSRLWGQGTEAFF

J gene: TRBJ1-3
clone size: -
D gene: -
V gene: TRBV7-2
CDR3 DNA: TGTGCCAGCAGCCGCTTAGATGTAGGGGTCTCTGGAAACACCATATATTTT
CDR3 protein: CASSRLDVGVSGNTIYF

J gene: TRBJ2-2
clone size: -
D gene: -
V gene: TRBV11-3
CDR3 DNA: TGTGCCAGCAGCTTAGGGGGGACAACGAACACCGGGGAGCTGTTTTTT
CDR3 protein: CASSLGGTTNTGELFF

J gene: TRBJ1-1
clone size: -
D gene: -
V gene: TRBV6-1
CDR3 DNA: TGTGCCAGCAGTGAATCCCCCCCAGGGCCCATGAACACTGAAGCTTTCTTT
CDR3 protein: CASSESPPGPMNTEAFF

J gene: TRBJ1-1
clone size: -
D gene: -
V gene: TRBV9
CDR3 DNA: TGTGCCAGCAGTGATAACGTGAACACTGAAGCTTTCTTT
CDR3 protein: CASSDNVNTEAFF

J gene: TRBJ2-7
clone size: -
D gene: TRBD2
V gene: TRBV19
CDR3 DNA: TGTGCCAGTAGGCTAAGATCGGGGGGGATACTCTACGAGCAGTACTTC
CDR3 protein: CASRLRSGGILYEQYF

J gene: TRBJ2-3
clone size: -
D gene: TRBD2
V gene: TRBV5-1
CDR3 DNA: TGCGCCAGCAGTCCCGTAGCGGGTACAGATACGCAGTATTTT
CDR3 protein: CASSPVAGTDTQYF

J gene: TRBJ1-1
clone size: -
D gene: TRBD1
V gene: TRBV5-1
CDR3 DNA: TGCGCCAGCAGCTTAGACGAAACAGGGGGAATGAACACTGAAGCTTTCTTT
CDR3 protein: CASSLDETGGMNTEAFF

J gene: TRBJ2-1
clone size: -
D gene: TRBD1
V gene: TRBV5-8
CDR3 DNA: TGTGCCAGCAGCTCCGGACAGGTCTACAATGAGCAGTTCTTC
CDR3 protein: CASSSGQVYNEQFF

J gene: TRBJ1-1
clone size: -
D gene: -
V gene: TRBV7-2
CDR3 DNA: TGTGCCAGCAGCTTAACTCTGGGGCTGAACACTGAAGCTTTCTTT
CDR3 protein: CASSLTLGLNTEAFF

J gene: TRBJ1-1
clone size: many
D gene: -
V gene: TRBV5-1
CDR3 DNA: TGCGCCAGCAGCTCGGCCGGGGGGGACACTGAAGCTTTCTTT
CDR3 protein: CASSSAGGDTEAFF

J gene: TRBJ2-2
clone size: -
D gene: TRBD2
V gene: TRBV27
CDR3 DNA: TGTGCCATCTGCTCCCCCGGGGGGATGGCCGGGGAGCTGTTTTTT
CDR3 protein: CAICSPGGMAGELFF

J gene: TRBJ2-7
clone size: -
D gene: -
V gene: TRBV5-1
CDR3 DNA: TGCGCCAGCAGCTTGGGGCAGGGGAACGACGAGCAGTACTTC
CDR3 protein: CASSLGQGNDEQYF

J gene: TRBJ2-7
clone size: -
D gene: -
V gene: TRBV19
CDR3 DNA: TGTGCCAGTAGTATCCAGGATGCAGTCTCCTACGAGCAGTACTTC
CDR3 protein: CASSIQDAVSYEQYF

J gene: TRBJ2-7
clone size: -
D gene: -
V gene: TRBV5-6
CDR3 DNA: TGTGCCAGCAGCTTGGTGCAGGGGCCCGGGCACGAGCAGTACTTC
CDR3 protein: CASSLVQGPGHEQYF

J gene: TRBJ2-7
clone size: -
D gene: -
V gene: TRBV7-2
CDR3 DNA: TGTGCCAGCAGCTTAGCTGAAGACGAGCAGTACTTC
CDR3 protein: CASSLAEDEQYF

J gene: TRBJ1-1
clone size: -
D gene: -
V gene: TRBV18
CDR3 DNA: TGTGCCAGCTCACCACCGCAGATCTTGAACACTGAAGCTTTCTTT
CDR3 protein: CASSPPQILNTEAFF

J gene: TRBJ1-2
clone size: -
D gene: TRBD1
V gene: TRBV5-5
CDR3 DNA: TGTGCCAGCAGCCTGGGACAGACCTATGGCTACACCTTC
CDR3 protein: CASSLGQTYGYTF

J gene: TRBJ1-2
clone size: -
D gene: TRBD1
V gene: TRBV28
CDR3 DNA: TGTGCCAGCAGGCCTTGGGACAGCCTCTATGGCTACACCTTC
CDR3 protein: CASRPWDSLYGYTF